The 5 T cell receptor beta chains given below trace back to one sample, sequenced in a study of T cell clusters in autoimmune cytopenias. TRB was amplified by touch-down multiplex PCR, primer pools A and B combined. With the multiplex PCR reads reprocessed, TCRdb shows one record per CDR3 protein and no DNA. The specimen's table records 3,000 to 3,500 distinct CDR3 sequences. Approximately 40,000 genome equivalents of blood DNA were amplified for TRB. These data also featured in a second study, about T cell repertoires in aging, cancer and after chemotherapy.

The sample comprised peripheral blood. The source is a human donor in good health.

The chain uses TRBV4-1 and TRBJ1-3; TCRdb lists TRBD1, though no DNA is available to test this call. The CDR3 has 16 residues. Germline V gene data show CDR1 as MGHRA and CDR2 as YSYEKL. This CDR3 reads CASSQGRDRTGNTIYF.

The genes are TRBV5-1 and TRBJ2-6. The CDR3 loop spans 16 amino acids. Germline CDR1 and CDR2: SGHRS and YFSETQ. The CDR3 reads CASGVVGSTGANVLTF.

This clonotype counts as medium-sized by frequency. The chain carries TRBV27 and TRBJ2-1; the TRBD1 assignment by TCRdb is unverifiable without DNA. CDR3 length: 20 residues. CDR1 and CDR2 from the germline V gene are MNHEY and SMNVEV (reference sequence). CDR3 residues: CASSSSGQGPTSGYYNEQFF.

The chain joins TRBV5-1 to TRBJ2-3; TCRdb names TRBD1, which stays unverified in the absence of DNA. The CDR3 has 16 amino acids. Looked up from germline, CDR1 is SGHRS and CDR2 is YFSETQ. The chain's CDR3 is CASRQGVGSGGDTQYF.

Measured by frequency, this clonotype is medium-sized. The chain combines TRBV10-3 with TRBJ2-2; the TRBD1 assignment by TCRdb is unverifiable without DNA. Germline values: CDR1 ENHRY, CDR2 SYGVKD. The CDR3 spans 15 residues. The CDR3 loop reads CAISGTGDATGELFF.